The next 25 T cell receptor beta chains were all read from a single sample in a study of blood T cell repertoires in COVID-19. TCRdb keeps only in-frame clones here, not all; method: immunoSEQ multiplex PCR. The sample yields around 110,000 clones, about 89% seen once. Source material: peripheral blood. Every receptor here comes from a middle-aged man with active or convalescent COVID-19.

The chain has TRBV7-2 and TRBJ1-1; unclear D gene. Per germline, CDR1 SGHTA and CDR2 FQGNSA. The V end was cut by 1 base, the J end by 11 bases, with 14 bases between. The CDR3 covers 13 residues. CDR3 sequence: CASSLVAPVMAFF. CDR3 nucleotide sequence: TGTGCCAGCAGCTTAGTTGCCCCGGTTATGGCTTTCTTT.

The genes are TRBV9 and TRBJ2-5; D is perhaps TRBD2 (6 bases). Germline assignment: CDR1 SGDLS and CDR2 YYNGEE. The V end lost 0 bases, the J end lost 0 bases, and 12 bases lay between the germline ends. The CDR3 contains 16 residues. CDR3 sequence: CASSVGGAPYQETQYF. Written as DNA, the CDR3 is TGTGCCAGCAGCGTAGGCGGGGCTCCCTACCAAGAGACCCAGTACTTC.

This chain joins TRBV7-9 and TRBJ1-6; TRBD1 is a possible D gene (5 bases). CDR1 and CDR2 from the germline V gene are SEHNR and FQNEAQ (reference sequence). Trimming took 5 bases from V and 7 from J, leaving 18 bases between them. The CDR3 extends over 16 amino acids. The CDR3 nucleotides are TGTGCCAGCAGCCCCCGGGGGTCCTCCTTCAATTCACCCCTCCACTTT. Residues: CASSPRGSSFNSPLHF. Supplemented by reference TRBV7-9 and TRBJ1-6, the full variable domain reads DTGVSQNPRHKITKRGQNVTFRCDPISEHNRLYWYRQTLGQGPEFLTYFQNEAQLEKSRLLSDRFSAERPKGSFSTLEIQRTEQGDSAMYLCASSPRGSSFNSPLHFGNGTRLTVT.

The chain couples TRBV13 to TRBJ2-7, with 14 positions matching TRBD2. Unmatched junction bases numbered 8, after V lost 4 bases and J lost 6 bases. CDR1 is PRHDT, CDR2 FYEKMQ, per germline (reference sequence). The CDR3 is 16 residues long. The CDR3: CASSSKGGLAGVEQYF. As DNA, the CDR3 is TGTGCCAGCAGCTCAAAGGGGGGACTAGCGGGAGTCGAGCAGTACTTC. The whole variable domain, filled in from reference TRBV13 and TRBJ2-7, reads AAGVIQSPRHLIKEKRETATLKCYPIPRHDTVYWYQQGPGQDPQFLISFYEKMQSDKGSIPDRFSAQQFSDYHSELNMSSLELGDSALYFCASSSKGGLAGVEQYFGPGTRLTVT.

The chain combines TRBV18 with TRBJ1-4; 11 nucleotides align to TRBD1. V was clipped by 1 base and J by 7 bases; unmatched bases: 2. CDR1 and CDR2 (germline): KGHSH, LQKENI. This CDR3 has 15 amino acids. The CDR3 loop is CASSPRGTGGEKLFF. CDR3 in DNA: TGTGCCAGCTCACCACGGGGGACAGGGGGTGAAAAACTGTTTTTT.

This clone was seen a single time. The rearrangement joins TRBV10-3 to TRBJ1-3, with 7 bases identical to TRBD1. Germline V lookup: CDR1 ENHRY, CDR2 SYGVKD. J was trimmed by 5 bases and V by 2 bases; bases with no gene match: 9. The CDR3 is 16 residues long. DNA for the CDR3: TGTGCCATCAGTGAGCAGACTGGGACAGTCAGAAACACCATATATTTT. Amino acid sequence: CAISEQTGTVRNTIYF.

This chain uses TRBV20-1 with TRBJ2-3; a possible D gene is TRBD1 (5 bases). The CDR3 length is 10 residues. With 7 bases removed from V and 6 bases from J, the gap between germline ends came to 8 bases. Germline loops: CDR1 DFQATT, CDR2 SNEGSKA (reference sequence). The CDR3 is CSGAGDTQYF. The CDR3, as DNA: TGCAGTGGAGCAGGGGATACGCAGTATTTT.

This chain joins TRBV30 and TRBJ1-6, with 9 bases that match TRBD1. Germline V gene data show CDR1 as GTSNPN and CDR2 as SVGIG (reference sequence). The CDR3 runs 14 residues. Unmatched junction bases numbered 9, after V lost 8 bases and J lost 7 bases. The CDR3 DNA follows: TGTGCCAGATCGACCGGGACAGGGAATTCACCCCTCCACTTT. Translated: CARSTGTGNSPLHF.

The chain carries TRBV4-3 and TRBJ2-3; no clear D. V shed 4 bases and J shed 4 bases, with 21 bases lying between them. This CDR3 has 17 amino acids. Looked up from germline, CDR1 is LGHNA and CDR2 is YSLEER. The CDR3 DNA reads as TGCGCCAGCAGCCTCGAGAGGAGCATTACCCGGCCAGATACGCAGTATTTT. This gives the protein CASSLERSITRPDTQYF.

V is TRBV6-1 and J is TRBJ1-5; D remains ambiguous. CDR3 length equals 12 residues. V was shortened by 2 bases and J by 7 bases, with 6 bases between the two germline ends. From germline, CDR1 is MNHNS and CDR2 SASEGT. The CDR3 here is CASSEYYQPQHF. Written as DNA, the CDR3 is TGTGCCAGCAGTGAATACTACCAGCCCCAGCATTTT.

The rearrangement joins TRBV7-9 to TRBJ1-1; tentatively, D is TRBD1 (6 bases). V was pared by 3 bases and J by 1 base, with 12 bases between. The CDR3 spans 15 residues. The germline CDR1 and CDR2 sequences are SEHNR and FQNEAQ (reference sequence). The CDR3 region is CASSLELTGNTEAFF. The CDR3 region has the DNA TGTGCCAGCAGCTTGGAACTGACAGGGAACACTGAAGCTTTCTTT.

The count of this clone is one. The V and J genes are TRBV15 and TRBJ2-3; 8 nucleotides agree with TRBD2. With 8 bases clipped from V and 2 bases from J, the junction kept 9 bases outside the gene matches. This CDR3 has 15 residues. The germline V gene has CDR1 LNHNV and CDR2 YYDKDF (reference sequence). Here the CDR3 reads CATAEAGAFTDTQYF. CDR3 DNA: TGTGCCACCGCGGAAGCGGGAGCTTTCACAGATACGCAGTATTTT.

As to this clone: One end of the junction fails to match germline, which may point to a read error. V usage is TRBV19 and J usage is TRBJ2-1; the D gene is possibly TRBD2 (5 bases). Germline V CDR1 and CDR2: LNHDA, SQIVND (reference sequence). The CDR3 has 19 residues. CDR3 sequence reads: CASSIQSGRRLGSNNEQFF. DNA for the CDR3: TGTGCCAGTAGTATTCAAAGCGGCCGGCGTCTTGGCTCCAACAATGAGCAGTTCTTC.

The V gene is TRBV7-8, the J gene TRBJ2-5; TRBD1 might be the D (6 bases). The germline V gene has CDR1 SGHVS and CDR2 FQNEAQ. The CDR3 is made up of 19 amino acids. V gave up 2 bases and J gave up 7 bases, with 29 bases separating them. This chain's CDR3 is CASSLYRGLTGNVDRTQYF. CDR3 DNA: TGTGCCAGCAGCTTATATAGGGGGTTAACCGGTAATGTCGATCGGACCCAGTACTTC. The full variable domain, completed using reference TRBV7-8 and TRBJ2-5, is GAGVSQSPRYKVAKRGQDVALRCDPISGHVSLFWYQQALGQGPEFLTYFQNEAQLDKSGLPSDRFFAERPEGSVSTLKIQRTQQEDSAVYLCASSLYRGLTGNVDRTQYFGPGTRLLVL.

The CDR3 DNA follows: TGTGCCAGCAGCGTAGGGTCGAAGAGCTCCTACGAGCAGTACTTC. Amino acid sequence: CASSVGSKSSYEQYF. The gene calls are TRBV9 and TRBJ2-7; D gene uncertain. The V and J ends lost 0 bases and 0 bases respectively, with 10 bases between them. The germline V gene encodes CDR1 SGDLS and CDR2 YYNGEE. The CDR3 has 15 residues.

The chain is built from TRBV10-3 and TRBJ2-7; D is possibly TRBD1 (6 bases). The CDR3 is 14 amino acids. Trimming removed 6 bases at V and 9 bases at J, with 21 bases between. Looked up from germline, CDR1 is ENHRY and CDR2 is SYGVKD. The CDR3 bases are TGTGCCATCAGGCCGGTGGCAGGGGTAGGTGGGCAGTACTTC. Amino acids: CAIRPVAGVGGQYF.

The CDR3 DNA follows: TGTGCCAGCAGAGGACAGGGAGGCTACGAGCAGTACTTC. Residues: CASRGQGGYEQYF. The rearrangement links TRBV12-3 or TRBV12-4 to TRBJ2-7, with 8 bases matching TRBD1. Trimming removed 6 bases from V and 3 bases from J; junction bases left unmatched: 4. This CDR3 is 13 amino acids long.

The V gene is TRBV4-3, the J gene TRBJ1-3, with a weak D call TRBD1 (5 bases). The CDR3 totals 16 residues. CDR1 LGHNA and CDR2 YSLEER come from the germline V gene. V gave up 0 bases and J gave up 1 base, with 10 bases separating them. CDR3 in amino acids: CASSQDWGGSGNTIYF. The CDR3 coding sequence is TGCGCCAGCAGCCAAGATTGGGGGGGTTCTGGAAACACCATATATTTT.

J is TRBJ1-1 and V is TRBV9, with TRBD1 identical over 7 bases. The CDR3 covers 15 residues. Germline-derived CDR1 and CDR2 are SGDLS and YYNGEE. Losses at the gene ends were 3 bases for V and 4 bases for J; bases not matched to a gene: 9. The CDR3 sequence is CASSGAQGVPTEAFF. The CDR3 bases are TGTGCCAGCAGCGGAGCGCAGGGGGTCCCCACTGAAGCTTTCTTT.

Written as DNA, the CDR3 is TGCGCCAGCAGTGAGTCGCTTATCGGTGGTGGCTACACCTTC. Its protein is CASSESLIGGGYTF. This chain links TRBV10-1 with TRBJ1-2, with D hard to call. From germline, CDR1 is WNHNN and CDR2 SYGVQD (reference sequence). V dropped 0 bases and J dropped 7 bases, with 12 bases sitting between them. The CDR3 sequence is 14 residues long.

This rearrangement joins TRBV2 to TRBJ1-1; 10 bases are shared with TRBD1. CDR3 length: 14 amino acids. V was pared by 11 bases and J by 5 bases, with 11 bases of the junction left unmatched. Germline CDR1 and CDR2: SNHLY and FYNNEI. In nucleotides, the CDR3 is TGTGCCGAAACCAGGGGACAGGGGAAGACTGAAGCTTTCTTT. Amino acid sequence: CAETRGQGKTEAFF.

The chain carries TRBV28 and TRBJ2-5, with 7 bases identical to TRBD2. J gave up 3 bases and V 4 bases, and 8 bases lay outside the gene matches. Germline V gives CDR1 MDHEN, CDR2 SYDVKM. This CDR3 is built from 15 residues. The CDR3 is CASSSGTGGKETQYF. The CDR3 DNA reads TGTGCCAGCAGTTCCGGGACGGGGGGAAAAGAGACCCAGTACTTC.

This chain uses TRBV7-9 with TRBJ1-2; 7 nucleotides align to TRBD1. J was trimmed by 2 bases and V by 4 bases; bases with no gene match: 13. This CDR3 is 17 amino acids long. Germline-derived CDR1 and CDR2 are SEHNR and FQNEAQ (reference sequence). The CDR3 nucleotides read TGTGCCAGCAGCTCGATGGACAGGCTGGGGACCAACTATGGCTACACCTTC. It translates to CASSSMDRLGTNYGYTF.

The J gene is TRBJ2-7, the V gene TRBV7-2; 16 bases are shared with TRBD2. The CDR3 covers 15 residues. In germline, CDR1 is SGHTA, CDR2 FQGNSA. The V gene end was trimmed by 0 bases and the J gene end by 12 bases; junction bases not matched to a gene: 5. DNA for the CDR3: TGTGCCAGCAGCTTAGCGCCGGGACTAGCGGGAGGGATGTACTTC. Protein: CASSLAPGLAGGMYF. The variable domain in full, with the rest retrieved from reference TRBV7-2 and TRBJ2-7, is GAGVSQSPSNKVTEKGKDVELRCDPISGHTALYWYRQSLGQGLEFLIYFQGNSAPDKSGLPSDRFSAERTGGSVSTLTIQRTQQEDSAVYLCASSLAPGLAGGMYFGPGTRLTVT.

The DNA of the CDR3 is TGTGCCAGCAGTGAATGGCCCTTCACAGATACGCAGTATTTT. Translating it yields CASSEWPFTDTQYF. This chain links TRBV25-1 with TRBJ2-3; D unclear. The germline V gene encodes CDR1 MGHDK and CDR2 SYGVNS. Trimming cost V 1 base and J 2 bases, with 7 bases left between them. The CDR3 spans 14 residues.